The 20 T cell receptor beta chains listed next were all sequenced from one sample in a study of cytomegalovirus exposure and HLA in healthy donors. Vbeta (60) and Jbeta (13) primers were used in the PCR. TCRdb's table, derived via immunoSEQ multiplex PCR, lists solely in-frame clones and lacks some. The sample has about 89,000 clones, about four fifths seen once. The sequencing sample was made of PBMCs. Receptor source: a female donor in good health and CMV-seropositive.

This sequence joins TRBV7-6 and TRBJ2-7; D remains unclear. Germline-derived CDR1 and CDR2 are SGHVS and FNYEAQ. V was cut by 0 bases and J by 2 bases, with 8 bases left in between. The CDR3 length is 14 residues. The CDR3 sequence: CASSLAGDTYEQYF. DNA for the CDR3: TGTGCCAGCAGCTTAGCCGGCGACACCTACGAGCAGTACTTC. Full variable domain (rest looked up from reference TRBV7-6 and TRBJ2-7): GAGVSQSPRYKVTKRGQDVALRCDPISGHVSLYWYRQALGQGPEFLTYFNYEAQQDKSGLPNDRFSAERPEGSISTLTIQRTEQRDSAMYRCASSLAGDTYEQYFGPGTRLTVT.

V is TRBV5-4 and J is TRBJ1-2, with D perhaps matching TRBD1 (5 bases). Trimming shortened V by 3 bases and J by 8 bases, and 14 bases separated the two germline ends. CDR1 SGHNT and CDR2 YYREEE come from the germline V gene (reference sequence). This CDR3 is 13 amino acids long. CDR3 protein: CASSSSGAGGYTF. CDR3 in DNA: TGTGCCAGCAGCTCCAGTGGGGCCGGGGGCTACACCTTC.

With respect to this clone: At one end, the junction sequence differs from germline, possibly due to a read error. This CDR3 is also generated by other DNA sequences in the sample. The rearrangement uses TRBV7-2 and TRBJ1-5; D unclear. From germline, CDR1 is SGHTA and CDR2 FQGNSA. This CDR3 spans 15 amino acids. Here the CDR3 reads CASSLNNRLNQPQHF. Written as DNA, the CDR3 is TGCGCCAGCAGCTTGAATAACAGATTAAATCAGCCCCAGCATTTT.

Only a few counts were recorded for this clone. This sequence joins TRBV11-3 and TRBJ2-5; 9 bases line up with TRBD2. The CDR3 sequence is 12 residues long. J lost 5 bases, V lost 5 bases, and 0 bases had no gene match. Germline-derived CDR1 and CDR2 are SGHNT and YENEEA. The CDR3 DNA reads TGTGCCAGCAGCGCGGGGGGGGAGACCCAGTACTTC. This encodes CASSAGGETQYF.

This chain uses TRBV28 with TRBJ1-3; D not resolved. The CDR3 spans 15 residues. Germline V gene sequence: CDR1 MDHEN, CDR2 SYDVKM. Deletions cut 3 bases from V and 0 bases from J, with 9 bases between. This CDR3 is CASSFIPGSGNTIYF. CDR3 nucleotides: TGTGCCAGCAGTTTCATTCCCGGCTCTGGAAACACCATATATTTT.

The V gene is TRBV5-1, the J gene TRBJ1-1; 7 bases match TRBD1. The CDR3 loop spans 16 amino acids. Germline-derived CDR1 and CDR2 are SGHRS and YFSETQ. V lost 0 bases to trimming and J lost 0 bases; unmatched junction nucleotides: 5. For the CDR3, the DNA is TGCGCCAGCAGCTTGGCTGGGACAGCCATGAACACTGAAGCTTTCTTT. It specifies CASSLAGTAMNTEAFF.

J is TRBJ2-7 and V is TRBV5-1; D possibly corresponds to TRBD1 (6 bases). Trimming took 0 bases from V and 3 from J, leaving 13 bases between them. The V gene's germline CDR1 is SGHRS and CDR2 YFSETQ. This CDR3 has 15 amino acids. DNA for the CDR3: TGCGCCAGCAGCTTGGCCGGACAGACGAACTACGAGCAGTACTTC. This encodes CASSLAGQTNYEQYF.

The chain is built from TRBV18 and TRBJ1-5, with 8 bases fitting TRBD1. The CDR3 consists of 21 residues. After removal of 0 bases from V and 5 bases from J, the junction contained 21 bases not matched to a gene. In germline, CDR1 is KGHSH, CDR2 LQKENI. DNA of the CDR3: TGTGCCAGCTCACCACCACGTGGGCTAGGGACAGGCCGAACGATCCATCAGCCCCAGCATTTT. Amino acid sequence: CASSPPRGLGTGRTIHQPQHF.

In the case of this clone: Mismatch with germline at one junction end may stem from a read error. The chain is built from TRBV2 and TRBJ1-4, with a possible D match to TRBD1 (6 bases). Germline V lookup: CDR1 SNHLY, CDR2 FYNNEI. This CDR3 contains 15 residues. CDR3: CSSSVTGLANEKLFF. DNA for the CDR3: TGTTCCAGCAGTGTTACAGGGTTAGCTAATGAAAAACTGTTTTTT.

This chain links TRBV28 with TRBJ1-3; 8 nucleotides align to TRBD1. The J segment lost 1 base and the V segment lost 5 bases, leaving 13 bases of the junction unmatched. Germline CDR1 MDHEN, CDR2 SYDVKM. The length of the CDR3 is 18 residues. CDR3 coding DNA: TGTGCCAGCAGTAGTCCGGGACAGGTCCTTCTTTCTGGAAACACCATATATTTT. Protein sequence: CASSSPGQVLLSGNTIYF. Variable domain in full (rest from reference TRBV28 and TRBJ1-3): DVKVTQSSRYLVKRTGEKVFLECVQDMDHENMFWYRQDPGLGLRLIYFSYDVKMKEKGDIPEGYSVSREKKERFSLILESASTNQTSMYLCASSSPGQVLLSGNTIYFGEGSWLTVV.

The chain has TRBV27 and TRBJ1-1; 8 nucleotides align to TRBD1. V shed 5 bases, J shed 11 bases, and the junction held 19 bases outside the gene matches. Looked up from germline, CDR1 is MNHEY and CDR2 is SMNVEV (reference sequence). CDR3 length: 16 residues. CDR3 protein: CASSGTGTGIGWRAFF. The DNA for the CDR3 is TGTGCCAGCAGTGGAACCGGGACAGGTATCGGTTGGCGCGCTTTCTTT.

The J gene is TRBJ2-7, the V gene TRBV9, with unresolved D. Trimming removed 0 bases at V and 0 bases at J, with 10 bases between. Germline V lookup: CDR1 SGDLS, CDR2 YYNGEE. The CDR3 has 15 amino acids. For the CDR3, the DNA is TGTGCCAGCAGCGTAGGTCCGGTGAGCTCCTACGAGCAGTACTTC. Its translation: CASSVGPVSSYEQYF.

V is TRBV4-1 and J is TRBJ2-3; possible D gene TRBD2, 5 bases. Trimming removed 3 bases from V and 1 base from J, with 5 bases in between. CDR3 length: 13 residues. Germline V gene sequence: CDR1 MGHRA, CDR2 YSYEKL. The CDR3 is CASSHGGTDTQYF. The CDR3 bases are TGCGCCAGCAGCCACGGGGGCACAGATACGCAGTATTTT.

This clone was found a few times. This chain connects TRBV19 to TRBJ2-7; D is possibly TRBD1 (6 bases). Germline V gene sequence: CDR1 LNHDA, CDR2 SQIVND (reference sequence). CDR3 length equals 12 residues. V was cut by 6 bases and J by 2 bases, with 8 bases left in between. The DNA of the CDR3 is TGTGCCAGTAGGGGGGCAGCCTACGAGCAGTACTTC. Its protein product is CASRGAAYEQYF.

The CDR3 loop is CSAWTAIMGAFF. CDR3 sequence (DNA): TGCAGCGCCTGGACAGCCATAATGGGAGCTTTCTTT. The V and J genes are TRBV29-1 and TRBJ1-1; D may be TRBD1 (6 bases). This CDR3 comprises 12 residues. Trimming took off 7 bases at V and 10 bases at J, with 19 bases between the two ends. Germline V CDR1 and CDR2: SQVTM, ANQGSEA.

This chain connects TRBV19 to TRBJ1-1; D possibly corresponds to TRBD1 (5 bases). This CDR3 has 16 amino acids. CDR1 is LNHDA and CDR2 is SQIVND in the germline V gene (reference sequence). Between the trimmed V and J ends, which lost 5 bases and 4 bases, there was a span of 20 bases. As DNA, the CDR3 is TGTGCCAGTAGTTGGGGGGTAACCCCCGCAGGCACTGAAGCTTTCTTT. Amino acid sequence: CASSWGVTPAGTEAFF. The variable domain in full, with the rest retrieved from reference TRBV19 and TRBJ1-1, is DGGITQSPKYLFRKEGQNVTLSCEQNLNHDAMYWYRQDPGQGLRLIYYSQIVNDFQKGDIAEGYSVSREKKESFPLTVTSAQKNPTAFYLCASSWGVTPAGTEAFFGQGTRLTVV.

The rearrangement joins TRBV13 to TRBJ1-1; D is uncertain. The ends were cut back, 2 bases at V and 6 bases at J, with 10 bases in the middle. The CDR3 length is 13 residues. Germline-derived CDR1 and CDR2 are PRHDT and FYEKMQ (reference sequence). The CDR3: CASSLNLASEAFF. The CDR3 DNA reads TGTGCCAGCAGCTTAAATCTGGCCTCTGAAGCTTTCTTT.

In DNA form, the CDR3 reads TGTGCCAGCAGCCATAGGGGGTTTACAGGGATGGGGGAGACCCAGTACTTC. Translating gives CASSHRGFTGMGETQYF. V and J are TRBV11-2 and TRBJ2-5; a weak D match, TRBD1 (6 bases). V was shortened by 5 bases and J by 5 bases, with 24 bases between the two germline ends. CDR3 length: 17 amino acids. Per germline, CDR1 SGHAT and CDR2 FQNNGV. Together with reference TRBV11-2 and TRBJ2-5, the CDR3 gives the full variable domain: EAGVAQSPRYKIIEKRQSVAFWCNPISGHATLYWYQQILGQGPKLLIQFQNNGVVDDSQLPKDRFSAERLKGVDSTLKIQPAKLEDSAVYLCASSHRGFTGMGETQYFGPGTRLLVL.

The CDR3 DNA is TGTGCCAGCACCAAAGAGGAGGGCTATAACTATGGCTACACCTTC. Its translation is CASTKEEGYNYGYTF. The rearrangement uses TRBV7-9 and TRBJ1-2, with D hard to call. This CDR3 is built from 15 residues. Trimming shortened V by 7 bases and J by 1 base, and 16 bases separated the two germline ends. CDR1 and CDR2 (germline): SEHNR, FQNEAQ (reference sequence). Using reference TRBV7-9 and TRBJ1-2 for the parts outside the CDR3, the full variable domain is DTGVSQNPRHKITKRGQNVTFRCDPISEHNRLYWYRQTLGQGPEFLTYFQNEAQLEKSRLLSDRFSAERPKGSFSTLEIQRTEQGDSAMYLCASTKEEGYNYGYTFGSGTRLTVV.

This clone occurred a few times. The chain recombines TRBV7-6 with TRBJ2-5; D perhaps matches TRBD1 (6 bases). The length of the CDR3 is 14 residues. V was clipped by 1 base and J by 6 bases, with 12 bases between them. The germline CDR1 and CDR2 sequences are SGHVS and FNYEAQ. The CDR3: CASSLVSGGQTQYF. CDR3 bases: TGTGCCAGCAGCTTAGTGTCTGGGGGCCAGACCCAGTACTTC.